Listed here are 5 T cell receptor beta chains from one sample, sequenced in a study of cytomegalovirus exposure and HLA in healthy donors. PCR used 60 Vbeta primers and 13 Jbeta primers. TCRdb's copy holds only in-frame clones and misses some; the assay was immunoSEQ multiplex PCR. The repertoire holds some 120,000 clones, with 70% to 80% as singletons. Sequenced sample: PBMCs. Receptors originate from a woman under 30 in good health and CMV-seronegative.

This clone was observed a single time. V usage is TRBV6-1 and J usage is TRBJ2-1; 10 bases fit TRBD2. CDR1 and CDR2 from the germline V gene are MNHNS and SASEGT. J gave up 10 bases and V 5 bases, and 5 bases lay outside the gene matches. The CDR3 is made up of 13 amino acids. DNA for the CDR3: TGTGCCAGCAGTCCGGGACTAGCGTACGAGCAGTTCTTC. It is translated as CASSPGLAYEQFF.

V gene TRBV7-9 combines with J gene TRBJ1-5, with 10 bases identical to TRBD1. The J segment lost 4 bases and the V segment lost 6 bases, leaving 6 bases of the junction unmatched. The CDR3 is 15 amino acids. The germline gives CDR1 SEHNR, CDR2 FQNEAQ (reference sequence). The CDR3 nucleotides are TGTGCCAGCAGGGCCTCGGGACAGGGGAATCAGCCCCAGCATTTT. The encoded protein is CASRASGQGNQPQHF.

The CDR3 sequence: CASSPSPSVGEQFF. For the CDR3, the DNA is TGCGCCAGCAGCCCTAGCCCTTCGGTCGGTGAGCAGTTCTTC. The chain recombines TRBV5-1 with TRBJ2-1, with D possibly TRBD2 on 5 matching bases. CDR1 and CDR2 from the germline V gene are SGHRS and YFSETQ. Trimming shortened V by 4 bases and J by 9 bases, and 17 bases separated the two germline ends. This CDR3 comprises 14 residues.

The chain couples TRBV11-2 to TRBJ2-3, with 9 positions matching TRBD1. Germline lookup yields CDR1 SGHAT and CDR2 FQNNGV. There are 13 residues in the CDR3. The V and J ends lost 5 bases and 6 bases, in that order; junction bases with no gene match: 3. In DNA form, the CDR3 reads TGTGCCAGCAGCGGGGACAGGGCTGATACGCAGTATTTT. Its translation: CASSGDRADTQYF.

The CDR3 region has the DNA TGTGCCAGCAGCTTCCGGGGAGCCCAGCCCCAGCATTTT. Its protein is CASSFRGAQPQHF. The chain joins TRBV13 to TRBJ1-5; D gene unclear. The length of the CDR3 is 13 residues. Germline CDR1 and CDR2: PRHDT and FYEKMQ (reference sequence). Trimming removed 3 bases from V and 7 bases from J, with 10 bases in between.